This T cell receptor beta chain was found in a study of T cells in Graves' hyperthyroidism and ophthalmopathy (dated 2019 in TCRdb). Background for the entire study: Peripheral blood was collected at initial diagnosis, before any treatment. To identify distinguishing TCR V-J signatures, a discovery cohort of about a hundred patients was used, comprising fewer than 45 with Graves' ophthalmopathy and under 60 with stable Graves' hyperthyroidism. Prospective prediction of ophthalmopathy was tested in an independent validation cohort of fewer than 20 hyperthyroidism patients and approximately 17 patients who later progressed to ophthalmopathy. The approximately 100 discovery patients were divided at random into training and test sets in a 7:3 ratio. The study also compared thyroid tissue and blood T-cell repertoires from a handful of Graves' hyperthyroidism patients. Following sampling, methimazole starting at 30 mg daily was given to hyperthyroidism patients, and high-dose intravenous methylprednisolone was given to ophthalmopathy patients. TCR Vbeta CDR3 sequencing of some 140 peripheral blood samples (about 45 ophthalmopathy, around 80 hyperthyroidism and some 17 progressor patients) is reported in the paper.

Broader findings and caveats from the paper: A 13 V-J signature model separated ophthalmopathy from stable hyperthyroidism, with about 90% sensitivity and 81% to 82% specificity in cross-validation and 80%/75% in testing. During validation, the model predicted progression to ophthalmopathy a median of roughly 7.1 months ahead of onset, with roughly 65% sensitivity and almost 75% specificity. Sample size was not statistically predetermined, and investigators were not blinded to group allocation. Most expanded thyroid clonotypes (frequency above 0.001) were also detected in blood, a finding suggesting that blood repertoires may reflect thyroid immune responses.

The germline V gene encodes CDR1 PRHDT and CDR2 FYEKMQ (reference sequence). After removal of 5 bases from V and 6 bases from J, the junction retains 14 bases not matched to a gene. The CDR3 numbers 17 residues from cysteine through phenylalanine. Only CDR3 DNA remains: 51 bases, in frame from the first base. This clonotype was seen at least ten times. This clone's antigen is unknown. Within one base of it there is no much larger clone, and no base qualities were kept. TCR beta CDR3 regions were amplified from RNA transcripts. For the first round of RT-PCR on the TCR CDR3, the HTBI primer set was used together with the Qiagen OneStep RT-PCR kit. A second multiplex PCR round built the libraries, followed by size selection and purification. The libraries were sequenced on an Illumina HiSeq2000 using paired-end 100 bp reads. The original methods were these. SOAPnuke was used to process the raw data, throwing out any read that contained adapters or uncalled bases, had a mean Phred below 15, or lacked an exact constant-primer or identifier match. COPE v1.2.5 was used to merge the high-quality paired reads, and each unique nucleotide sequence was defined as a clonotype. MiTCR v1.1 was used to align clonotypes to the IMGT TRBV, TRBD and TRBJ reference segments. Analysis was restricted to V-J combinations with a frequency above 0.0001, which covered about 99% of repertoires. The TCS score was defined as F50 (clonal expansion) divided by E x V (chaos), with BLOSUM62-based TCRdist calculated between CDR3 peptides within each V-J. Welch's t-statistics and random forest reduced fewer than 600 V-J features to 13, which were used in a naive Bayes classifier (R e1071). TCRdb's own reprocessing of the public reads used fastp at Q25 and MiXCR and kept productive beta chains. Under each unique CDR3 protein, matching rows form one entry showing the most common genes and DNA. The V and J calls reflect TCRdb's pipeline rather than the authors' work. The sample profile shows 620,000 or so distinct CDR3 sequences; more than 14% of them were found once. The top ten constitute 12% of the sample.

Ophthalmopathy patients had moderately to severely active disease, Clinical Activity Score of at least 3, NOSPECS grade of at least 4, and duration under 3 months. Patients with uncontrolled infections, other autoimmune diseases, pregnancy or lactation were excluded. Diagnoses were based on clinical symptoms, serum thyroxine and TRAb, thyroid ultrasound and orbital computed tomography. Ficoll-Paque density gradient centrifugation was used to isolate PBMCs from under 11 ml of fresh peripheral blood. Trizol reagent was used to extract total RNA, and RNA quality was then checked on an Agilent 2100 Bioanalyzer.

The receptor was derived from a woman aged 45-65 years with Graves' ophthalmopathy. Sequenced input: blood. The sequence joins TRBV13 to TRBJ1-1; 11 nucleotides in the junction match TRBD1. CDR3 sequence: CASSSGTGGRRSAEAFF. The DNA is TGTGCCAGCAGCAGCGGGACAGGGGGTCGTCGAAGCGCTGAAGCTTTCTTT.